A single sample gave rise to the 32 T cell receptor beta chains below, sequenced in a study of breast tumors, draining lymph nodes, adjacent tissues. TCRdb fed the multiplex PCR reads into MiXCR, producing one record per CDR3 protein. The table lists roughly 14,000 distinct CDR3 sequences, roughly 48% of them singletons, with roughly 27% in the top ten. Material for sequencing was tumor-adjacent breast tissue. All receptors come from a female donor with breast cancer. Some clones in this sample may be carry-over from other donors' samples.

The rearrangement joins TRBV12-3 or TRBV12-4 to TRBJ1-1, with TRBD1 as a possible D gene (5 bases). V was trimmed by 5 bases and J by 1 base, leaving 8 bases between them. The CDR3 has 13 amino acids. The CDR3 reads CASSRTTNTEAFF. The CDR3 coding sequence is TGTGCCAGCAGTCGGACAACGAACACTGAAGCTTTCTTT.

The chain joins TRBV5-6 to TRBJ2-3; a possible D gene is TRBD2 (6 bases). This CDR3 comprises 14 residues. Per the germline V gene, CDR1 is SGHDT and CDR2 is YYEEEE. V lost 4 bases and J lost 3, with 12 bases in between. The CDR3: CASSPGGSTDTQYF. In DNA form, the CDR3 reads TGTGCCAGCAGCCCTGGGGGGAGTACAGATACGCAGTATTTT.

The chain couples TRBV30 to TRBJ1-6; 10 nucleotides match TRBD1. Trimming removed 2 bases from V and 6 bases from J; junction bases left unmatched: 1. This CDR3 region has 14 residues. Germline loops: CDR1 GTSNPN, CDR2 SVGIG (reference sequence). The DNA of the CDR3 is TGTGCCTGGAGTCGGGACAGGGGTAATTCACCCCTCCACTTT. Translation gives CAWSRDRGNSPLHF.

Points on this clonotype: A read error is likely, as this CDR3 ends without the conserved phenylalanine or tryptophan. The DNA is omitted, as the CDR3 cannot be located on it reliably, and the CDR3 follows TCRdb's listing. The chain joins TRBV12-3 or TRBV12-4 to TRBJ2-3; the D segment call TRBD2 is taken from the table without a DNA check. Ends included, the CDR3 has 14 residues. The CDR3 region is CASRIGSGRPPPIN.

V is TRBV12-3 or TRBV12-4 and J is TRBJ2-7; D gene unclear. The CDR3 runs to 11 residues. V lost 7 bases and J 4 bases, leaving 8 bases between the germline ends. The CDR3 reads CASTLKYEQYF. CDR3 sequence (DNA): TGTGCCAGCACCCTTAAGTACGAGCAGTACTTC.

Ten or more counts support this clonotype. V usage is TRBV6-2 or TRBV6-3 and J usage is TRBJ2-1; TRBD2 agrees at 10 bases. CDR1 and CDR2 (germline): MNHEY, SVGEGT. With 7 bases clipped from V and 12 bases from J, the junction kept 9 bases outside the gene matches. CDR3 size: 13 residues. The CDR3 nucleotides are TGTGCCAGCACCGACCGAGCGGGGGGGCGGCAGTTCTTC. Its protein is CASTDRAGGRQFF.

This clonotype was seen more than once but under ten times. The rearrangement links TRBV12-3 or TRBV12-4 to TRBJ1-1; D call uncertain. This CDR3 is 14 amino acids long. Trimming shortened V by 6 bases and J by 5 bases, and 16 bases separated the two germline ends. The CDR3 spells CASRLSGGITEAFF. In DNA form, the CDR3 reads TGTGCCAGCAGACTCTCCGGTGGAATAACTGAAGCTTTCTTT.

This clonotype is labeled as medium-sized (0.01 to 0.1%). The genes are TRBV27 and TRBJ1-2, with TRBD1 identical over 7 bases. V trimming: 5 bases; J trimming: 2 bases; junction bases outside the gene matches: 5. The CDR3 is 14 residues long. Germline V gene lookup returns CDR1 MNHEY and CDR2 SMNVEV (reference sequence). The chain's CDR3 is CASSPQGGNYGYTF. Here the CDR3 DNA reads TGTGCCAGCAGTCCTCAGGGGGGAAACTATGGCTACACCTTC.

This clonotype was seen many times. The CDR3 nucleotides are TGTGCCAGCAGCTTAGCGGGAGGGCACACAGATACGCAGTATTTT. Translation: CASSLAGGHTDTQYF. The rearrangement joins TRBV28 to TRBJ2-3; TRBD2 matches 11 bases. The CDR3 totals 15 residues. V shed 6 bases and J 2 bases; nucleotides not matched to a gene: 4. Germline-derived CDR1 and CDR2 are MDHEN and SYDVKM.

The CDR3 DNA is TGCAGTGCGCACAGAAGGACCTATGGCTACACCTTC. Translating it yields CSAHRRTYGYTF. V and J are TRBV20-1 and TRBJ1-2; D is unresolved. This CDR3 region has 12 residues. V was trimmed by 6 bases and J by 4 bases, leaving 12 bases between them. Germline CDR1 and CDR2: DFQATT and SNEGSKA (reference sequence).

The chain joins TRBV19 to TRBJ2-1; D is undetermined. CDR1 and CDR2 from the germline V gene are LNHDA and SQIVND (reference sequence). CDR3 length equals 13 residues. V was clipped by 3 bases and J by 12 bases, with 15 bases between them. In DNA form, the CDR3 reads TGTGCCAGTAGTATCCTGCAAGCAGATACGCAGTTCTTC. Translation: CASSILQADTQFF. Complete variable domain (other parts from reference TRBV19 and TRBJ2-1): DGGITQSPKYLFRKEGQNVTLSCEQNLNHDAMYWYRQDPGQGLRLIYYSQIVNDFQKGDIAEGYSVSREKKESFPLTVTSAQKNPTAFYLCASSILQADTQFFGPGTRLTVL.

Comment on this clonotype: Since no conserved phenylalanine or tryptophan closes the CDR3, a read error is the likely cause. The chain has TRBV7-6 and TRBJ2-1, with TRBD2 matching over 9 bases. This CDR3 spans 16 amino acids. CDR1 is SGHVS, CDR2 FNYEAQ, per germline. V shed 0 bases, J shed 5 bases, and the junction held 5 bases outside the gene matches. The CDR3 protein is CASSLAGGRADNEQFV. The CDR3 bases are TGTGCCAGCAGCTTAGCTGGCGGGAGGGCCGACAATGAGCAGTTCGTC.

This chain links TRBV29-1 with TRBJ1-6; possible D gene TRBD1, 5 bases. The CDR3 is 11 residues long. Deletions cut 4 bases from V and 12 bases from J, with 10 bases between. CDR1 and CDR2 from the germline V gene are SQVTM and ANQGSEA. CDR3 sequence: CSVVGTLPLHF. The DNA of the CDR3 is TGCAGCGTTGTCGGGACCCTACCCCTCCACTTT.

A remark on this clonotype: An end of the junction does not agree with germline; a read error may underlie this. The V and J genes are TRBV5-1 and TRBJ1-2, with 9 bases lining up with TRBD1. CDR1 is SGHRS and CDR2 is YFSETQ in the germline V gene. This CDR3 spans 14 amino acids. Written as DNA, the CDR3 is TGCGCCAGCAGCCCGGGACAGGGCTACTACGGCTACACCTTC. It translates to CASSPGQGYYGYTF.

This clonotype was seen ten or more times. The rearrangement joins TRBV6-5 to TRBJ2-3; 13 nucleotides match TRBD2. The germline CDR1 and CDR2 sequences are MNHEY and SVGAGI. The ends lost 5 bases at V and 7 bases at J; junction bases unmatched: 12. The CDR3 contains 17 residues. In DNA form, the CDR3 reads TGTGCCAGCAGTCCACGGCCGACCGGGACTAGCGGGAATACGCAGTATTTT. Its translation is CASSPRPTGTSGNTQYF.

This clonotype was counted ten times or more. The rearrangement uses TRBV10-3 and TRBJ2-2; 13 bases fit TRBD2. There are 17 residues in the CDR3. The J segment lost 5 bases and the V segment lost 7 bases, leaving 10 bases of the junction unmatched. CDR1 and CDR2 (germline): ENHRY, SYGVKD. Written as DNA, the CDR3 is TGTGCCATCACCGACCCCGGGACTAGCGGGATTACCGGGGAGCTGTTTTTT. It translates to CAITDPGTSGITGELFF.

This clonotype has at least ten counts. A much more abundant neighbour one base away suggests this may be a read error. The chain joins TRBV6-2 or TRBV6-3 to TRBJ2-3; 7 bases align to TRBD2. The trim removed 6 bases at V and 5 bases at J, leaving 2 bases unmatched. Germline V CDR1 and CDR2: MNHEY, SVGEGT. CDR3 size: 12 residues. In DNA form, the CDR3 reads TGTGCCAGCAGGCCGGGAGGAGATACGCAGTATTTT. It is translated as CASRPGGDTQYF.

This sequence joins TRBV2 and TRBJ2-1; 10 nucleotides match TRBD2. V lost 5 bases and J lost 6; bases outside the gene matches: 4. Germline CDR1 SNHLY, CDR2 FYNNEI. The CDR3 length is 14 residues. CDR3 in amino acids: CASSWTSGGNEQFF. CDR3 nucleotides: TGTGCCAGCAGTTGGACTAGCGGTGGCAATGAGCAGTTCTTC.

There are many counts of this clonotype. With a much larger clone just one base away, this may be a read error. The genes are TRBV20-1 and TRBJ2-1; D could derive from TRBD1 or TRBD2 (5 bases each). Germline CDR1 is DFQATT and CDR2 is SNEGSKA (reference sequence). The CDR3 is 14 amino acids. V lost 3 bases, J lost 9 bases, and 18 bases lay in between. CDR3 sequence: CSASEGQGSTEQFF. The CDR3 coding sequence is TGCAGTGCTAGTGAGGGTCAGGGTTCAACTGAGCAGTTCTTC.

This clonotype was seen repeatedly, ten times or more. The chain combines TRBV5-4 with TRBJ2-2, with a tentative D call TRBD1 (5 bases). The length of the CDR3 is 15 residues. The germline V gene has CDR1 SGHNT and CDR2 YYREEE (reference sequence). V lost 0 bases, J lost 1 base, and 7 bases lay in between. The CDR3 loop reads CASSLEQGNTGELFF. In DNA, the CDR3 is TGTGCCAGCAGCTTGGAGCAGGGGAACACCGGGGAGCTGTTTTTT.

This clonotype has ten or more counts. This chain joins TRBV20-1 and TRBJ2-1, with TRBD2 identical over 8 bases. The CDR3 consists of 19 residues. J was trimmed by 0 bases and V by 1 base; bases with no gene match: 14. CDR1 DFQATT and CDR2 SNEGSKA come from the germline V gene (reference sequence). CDR3 loop: CSARGGGKREIGSYNEQFF. DNA for the CDR3: TGCAGTGCTAGAGGCGGTGGTAAGCGGGAGATCGGCTCCTACAATGAGCAGTTCTTC.

This clonotype has at least ten counts. The gene calls are TRBV28 and TRBJ2-3; 7 nucleotides agree with TRBD2. The CDR3 sequence is 18 residues long. V was clipped by 1 base and J by 6 bases; unmatched bases: 16. Germline V CDR1 and CDR2: MDHEN, SYDVKM. The CDR3, as DNA: TGTGCCAGCAGTTTATTCCGGGAGGAGGCGGGATTCTGGGATACGCAGTATTTT. Amino acids: CASSLFREEAGFWDTQYF.

The chain has TRBV2 and TRBJ1-2; 7 bases map to TRBD1. CDR3 length: 15 amino acids. After removal of 6 bases from V and 3 bases from J, the junction contained 10 bases not matched to a gene. CDR1 is SNHLY, CDR2 FYNNEI, per germline. DNA of the CDR3: TGTGCCAGCAGGAGGGGGACAGTCGCTCACTATGGCTACACCTTC. Its translation: CASRRGTVAHYGYTF.

By share of the sample, this clonotype is medium-sized. Mismatch with germline at one junction end may stem from a read error. The chain combines TRBV7-3 with TRBJ1-6; D uncertain. CDR1 SGHTA and CDR2 FQGTGA come from the germline V gene. This CDR3 contains 14 residues. For the CDR3, the DNA is TGTGCCAGCAGCCCCCGGCGACCCGATTCTCCCCTCCACTTT. It codes for CASSPRRPDSPLHF. The full variable domain, rest sourced from reference TRBV7-3 and TRBJ1-6, is GAGVSQTPSNKVTEKGKYVELRCDPISGHTALYWYRQSLGQGPEFLIYFQGTGAADDSGLPNDRFFAVRPEGSVSTLKIQRTERGDSAVYLCASSPRRPDSPLHFGNGTRLTVT.

This clonotype was observed many times. CDR3 nucleotides: TGTGCCAGCAGACGCCCCGGGACTAGCGGGAGCACAGATACGCAGTATTTT. It specifies CASRRPGTSGSTDTQYF. The genes are TRBV6-5 and TRBJ2-3; 12 positions agree with TRBD2. Per germline, CDR1 MNHEY and CDR2 SVGAGI. The CDR3 covers 17 residues. V lost 6 bases and J lost 0; bases outside the gene matches: 7.

This clonotype was detected once. The chain couples TRBV6-1 to TRBJ2-1; 9 nucleotides agree with TRBD2. In germline, CDR1 is MNHNS, CDR2 SASEGT. V lost 7 bases, J lost 8 bases, and 12 bases stayed unmatched. This CDR3 has 15 amino acids. CDR3 nucleotides: TGTGCCAGCAATCTTCCGGGACTAGCTAGGGATGAGCAGTTCTTC. Translated: CASNLPGLARDEQFF.

This clonotype was found many times. The rearrangement uses TRBV15 and TRBJ2-2, with D maybe TRBD1 (6 bases). Germline lookup yields CDR1 LNHNV and CDR2 YYDKDF (reference sequence). The CDR3 covers 14 residues. V shed 5 bases and J shed 3 bases, with 10 bases lying between them. This CDR3 is CATSPDSYTGELFF. CDR3 bases: TGTGCCACCAGCCCGGACAGTTACACCGGGGAGCTGTTTTTT.

At least ten counts were recorded for this clonotype. This rearrangement joins TRBV6-5 to TRBJ2-1, with D perhaps TRBD2 (6 bases). The V end lost 2 bases, the J end lost 2 bases, and 10 bases lay between the germline ends. The CDR3 is made up of 15 amino acids. CDR1 MNHEY and CDR2 SVGAGI come from the germline V gene. This chain's CDR3 is CASSYGGVTYNEQFF. CDR3 nucleotides: TGTGCCAGCAGTTACGGAGGGGTTACCTACAATGAGCAGTTCTTC.

The chain combines TRBV2 with TRBJ2-7; the D is unclear. V lost 5 bases, J lost 1 base, and 6 bases lay in between. Germline CDR1 SNHLY, CDR2 FYNNEI. The CDR3 spans 12 residues. The DNA for the CDR3 is TGTGCCAGCAGTTGGTATTCCTACGAGCAGTACTTC. Its protein is CASSWYSYEQYF.

The CDR3 loop reads CASTGGGGPTGELFF. CDR3 sequence (DNA): TGTGCCAGCACAGGAGGCGGGGGACCCACCGGGGAGCTGTTTTTT. The chain carries TRBV6-6 and TRBJ2-2; TRBD2 agrees at 7 bases. Looked up from germline, CDR1 is MNHNY and CDR2 is SVGAGI (reference sequence). The CDR3 has 15 amino acids. V lost 7 bases, J lost 4 bases, and 9 bases stayed unmatched.

This clonotype was detected ten times or more. This chain joins TRBV5-8 and TRBJ1-5; D might be TRBD1 (5 bases). The CDR3 extends over 13 amino acids. The germline CDR1 and CDR2 sequences are SGHTS and YDEGEE. The V and J ends lost 3 bases and 4 bases respectively, with 8 bases between them. CDR3 nucleotide sequence: TGTGCCAGCAGCTCAGGGTTGAATCAGCCCCAGCATTTT. Its protein is CASSSGLNQPQHF.

This clonotype was counted ten times or more. One junction end disagrees with the germline gene, perhaps due to a read error. This chain connects TRBV7-9 to TRBJ1-2; maybe TRBD1 (5 bases). The CDR3 is made up of 15 amino acids. Germline V gives CDR1 SEHNR, CDR2 FQNEAQ (reference sequence). DNA for the CDR3: TGCTCCACCCTGATATTGGGCAGGGAGGGGTATGGCTACACCTTC. It is translated as CSTLILGREGYGYTF.